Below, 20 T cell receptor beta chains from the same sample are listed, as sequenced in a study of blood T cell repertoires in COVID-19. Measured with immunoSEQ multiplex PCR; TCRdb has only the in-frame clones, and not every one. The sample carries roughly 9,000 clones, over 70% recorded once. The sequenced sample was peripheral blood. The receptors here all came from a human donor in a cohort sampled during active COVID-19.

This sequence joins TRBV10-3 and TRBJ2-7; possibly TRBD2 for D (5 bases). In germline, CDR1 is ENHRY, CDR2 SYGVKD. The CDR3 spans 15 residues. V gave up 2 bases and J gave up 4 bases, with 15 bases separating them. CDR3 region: CAISEVTTRSYEQYF. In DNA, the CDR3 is TGTGCCATCAGTGAGGTGACTACTAGGTCGTACGAGCAGTACTTC.

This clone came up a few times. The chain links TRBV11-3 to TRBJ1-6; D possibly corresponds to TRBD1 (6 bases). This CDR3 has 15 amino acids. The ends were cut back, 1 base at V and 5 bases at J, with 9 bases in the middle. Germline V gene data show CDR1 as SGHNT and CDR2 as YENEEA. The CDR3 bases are TGTGCCAGCAGCTTAGCCGGGACAAATAATTCACCCCTCCACTTT. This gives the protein CASSLAGTNNSPLHF.

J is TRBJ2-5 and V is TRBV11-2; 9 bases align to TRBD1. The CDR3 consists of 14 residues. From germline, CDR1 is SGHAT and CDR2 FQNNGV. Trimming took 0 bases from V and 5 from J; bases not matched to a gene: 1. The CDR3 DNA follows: TGTGCCAGCAGCTTAGAACAGGGGGCGGAGACCCAGTACTTC. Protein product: CASSLEQGAETQYF.

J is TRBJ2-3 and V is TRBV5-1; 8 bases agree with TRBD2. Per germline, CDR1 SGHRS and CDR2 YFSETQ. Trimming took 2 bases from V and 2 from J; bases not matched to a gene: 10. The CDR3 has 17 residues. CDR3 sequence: CASSFFWAGGLTDTQYF. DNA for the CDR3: TGCGCCAGCAGCTTCTTTTGGGCGGGAGGACTCACAGATACGCAGTATTTT.

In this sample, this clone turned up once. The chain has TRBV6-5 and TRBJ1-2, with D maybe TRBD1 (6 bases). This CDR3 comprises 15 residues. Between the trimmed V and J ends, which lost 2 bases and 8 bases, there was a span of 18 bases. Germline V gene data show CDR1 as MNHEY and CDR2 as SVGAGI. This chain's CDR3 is CASSYTRGGARGYTF. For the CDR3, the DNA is TGTGCCAGCAGTTACACAAGGGGGGGGGCGCGGGGCTACACCTTC.

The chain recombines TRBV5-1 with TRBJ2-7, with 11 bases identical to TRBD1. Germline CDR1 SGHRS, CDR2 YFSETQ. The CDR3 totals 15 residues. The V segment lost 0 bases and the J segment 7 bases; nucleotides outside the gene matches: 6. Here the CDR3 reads CASSLAGTGGHEQYF. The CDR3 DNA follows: TGCGCCAGCAGCTTGGCAGGGACAGGGGGTCATGAGCAGTACTTC.

DNA of the CDR3: TGTGCCAGCAGGCCCGGGACAGGGGTCTCTGGGGCCAACGTCCTGACTTTC. It codes for CASRPGTGVSGANVLTF. The chain combines TRBV28 with TRBJ2-6; 10 bases are a match to TRBD1. Germline V CDR1 and CDR2: MDHEN, SYDVKM. Trimming took 6 bases from V and 0 from J; bases not matched to a gene: 5. This CDR3 is built from 17 residues.

CDR3 sequence: CASSPALRVNTGELFF. The CDR3 nucleotides are TGTGCCAGCAGCCCTGCTCTCAGGGTGAACACCGGGGAGCTGTTTTTT. This chain joins TRBV3-1 (or the pseudogene TRBV3-2) and TRBJ2-2; D is perhaps TRBD1 (5 bases). Germline lookup yields CDR1 LGHDT and CDR2 YNNKEL (reference sequence). CDR3 length equals 16 residues. Trimming took off 4 bases at V and 1 base at J, with 13 bases between the two ends.

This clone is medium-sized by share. This chain's CDR3 is CAWSPLAANTDTQYF. The DNA of the CDR3 is TGTGCCTGGAGTCCACTAGCGGCAAACACAGATACGCAGTATTTT. The chain uses TRBV30 and TRBJ2-3, with 8 bases identical to TRBD2. V lost 2 bases, J lost 2 bases, and 6 bases stayed unmatched. CDR3 length: 15 residues. Germline assignment: CDR1 GTSNPN and CDR2 SVGIG (reference sequence).

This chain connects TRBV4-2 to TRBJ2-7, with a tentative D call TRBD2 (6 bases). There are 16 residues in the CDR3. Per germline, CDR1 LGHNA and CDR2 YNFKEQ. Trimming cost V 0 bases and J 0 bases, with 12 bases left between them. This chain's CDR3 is CASSQDRDFSSYEQYF. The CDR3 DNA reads TGTGCCAGCAGCCAAGATCGGGACTTCAGCTCCTACGAGCAGTACTTC.

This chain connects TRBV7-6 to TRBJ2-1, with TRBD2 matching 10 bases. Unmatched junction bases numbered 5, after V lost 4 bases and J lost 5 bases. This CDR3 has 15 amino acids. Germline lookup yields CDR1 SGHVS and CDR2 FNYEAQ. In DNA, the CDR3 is TGTGCCAGCAGCTCGGGACTAGCGCCCCACAATGAGCAGTTCTTC. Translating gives CASSSGLAPHNEQFF.

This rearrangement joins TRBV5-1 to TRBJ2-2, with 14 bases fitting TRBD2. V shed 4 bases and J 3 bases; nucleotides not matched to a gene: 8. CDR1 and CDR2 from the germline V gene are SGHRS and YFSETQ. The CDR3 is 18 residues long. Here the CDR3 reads CASSLGTSGSFYTGELFF. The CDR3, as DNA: TGCGCCAGCAGCCTCGGGACTAGCGGGAGCTTTTACACCGGGGAGCTGTTTTTT.

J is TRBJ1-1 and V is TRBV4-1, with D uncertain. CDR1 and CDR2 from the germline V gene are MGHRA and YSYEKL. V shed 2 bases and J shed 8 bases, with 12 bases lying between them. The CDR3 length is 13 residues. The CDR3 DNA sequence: TGCGCCAGCAGCCAAATTGGACTCCCAGAAGCTTTCTTT. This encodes CASSQIGLPEAFF.

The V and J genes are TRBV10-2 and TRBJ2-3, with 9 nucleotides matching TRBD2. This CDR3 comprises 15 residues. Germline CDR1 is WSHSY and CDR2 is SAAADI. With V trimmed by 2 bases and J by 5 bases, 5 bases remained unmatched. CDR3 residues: CASSEPSGGKDTQYF. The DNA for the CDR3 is TGCGCCAGCAGTGAGCCGAGCGGGGGGAAAGATACGCAGTATTTT.

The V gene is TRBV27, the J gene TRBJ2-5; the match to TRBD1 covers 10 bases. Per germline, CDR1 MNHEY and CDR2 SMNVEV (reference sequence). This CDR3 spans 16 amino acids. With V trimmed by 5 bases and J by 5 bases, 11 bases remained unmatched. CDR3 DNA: TGTGCCAGCAGTCTGTACGGGGGACAGGGGAGGGAGACCCAGTACTTC. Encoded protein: CASSLYGGQGRETQYF.

For the CDR3, the DNA is TGTGCCAGCCACCCTGCCCAGGGGGTGAGCACAGATACGCAGTATTTT. This gives the protein CASHPAQGVSTDTQYF. The J gene is TRBJ2-3, the V gene TRBV9; 7 bases are shared with TRBD1. Germline V lookup: CDR1 SGDLS, CDR2 YYNGEE. After removal of 7 bases from V and 0 bases from J, the junction contained 11 bases not matched to a gene. CDR3 length equals 16 residues.

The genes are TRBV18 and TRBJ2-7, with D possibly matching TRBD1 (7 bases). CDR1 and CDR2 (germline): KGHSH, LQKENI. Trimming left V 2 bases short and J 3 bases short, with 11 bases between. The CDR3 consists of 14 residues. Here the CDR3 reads CASSPARGDYEQYF. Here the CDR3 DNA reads TGTGCCAGCTCACCAGCCAGGGGGGACTACGAGCAGTACTTC.

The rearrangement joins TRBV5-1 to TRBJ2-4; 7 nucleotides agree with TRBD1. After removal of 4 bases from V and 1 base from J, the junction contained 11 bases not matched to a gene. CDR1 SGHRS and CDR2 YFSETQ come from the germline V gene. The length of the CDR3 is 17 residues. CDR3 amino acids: CASSNNRGAQAKNIQYF. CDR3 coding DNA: TGCGCCAGCAGCAATAACAGGGGCGCACAGGCCAAAAACATTCAGTACTTC.

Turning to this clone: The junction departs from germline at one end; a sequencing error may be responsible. CDR3 nucleotides: TGCGCCAGCAGCCGTACCTCTGTCGGGTCGGGGAACGCTGAAGCTTTCTTT. Translating it yields CASSRTSVGSGNAEAFF. The gene calls are TRBV4-1 and TRBJ1-1; D remains ambiguous. CDR1 is MGHRA and CDR2 is YSYEKL in the germline V gene. This CDR3 has 17 residues.

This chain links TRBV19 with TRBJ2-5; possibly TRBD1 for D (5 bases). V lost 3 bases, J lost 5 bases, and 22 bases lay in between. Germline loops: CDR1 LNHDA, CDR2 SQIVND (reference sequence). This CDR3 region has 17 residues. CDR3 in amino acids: CASSMAGGAGLKETQYF. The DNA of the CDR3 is TGTGCCAGTAGTATGGCAGGTGGGGCAGGGCTGAAGGAGACCCAGTACTTC.